Listed below are T cell receptor beta chains from one sample, sequenced in a study of cytotoxic CD8 clonotypes in ibrutinib-treated CLL. Using immunoSEQ multiplex PCR, the repertoire was profiled, and TCRdb retains in-frame clones only, with some absent. The data show 200,000 to 250,000 clones, 70% to 75% seen once. The specimen comprised PBMCs, sampled after 12 months of ibrutinib treatment. All receptors come from a human donor with chronic lymphocytic leukemia. The CDR3 runs from the conserved cysteine through the conserved F or W. The order of the fields is D gene, J gene, V gene, clone size, CDR3 length, CDR3 DNA, CDR3 protein. A D gene is named only where the DNA matches it firmly. For some rows the clone size is stated as once, few or many, or as a class when expanded; others skip it.

>.|TRBJ1-3|TRBV29-1|.|14
TGCAGCGTTGAGGCCTCCGGCTCTGGAAACACCATATATTTT
CSVEASGSGNTIYF
>.|TRBJ1-2|TRBV6-5|.|15
TGTGCCAGCAGTTCCCCGCGGGGTGGCGGATATGGCTACACCTTC
CASSSPRGGGYGYTF
>.|TRBJ2-1|TRBV7-2|.|13
TGTGCCAGCAGGCGTGCAGGGTACAATGAGCAGTTCTTC
CASRRAGYNEQFF
>.|TRBJ1-5|TRBV7-2|.|14
TGTGCCAGCAGTAGGCGGGGGTCAAGGGAGCCCCAGCATTTT
CASSRRGSREPQHF
>.|TRBJ2-3|TRBV7-3|.|15
TGTGCCAGCAGCTCATGGGGGATGAACACAGATACGCAGTATTTT
CASSSWGMNTDTQYF
>.|TRBJ2-7|TRBV2|once|11
TGTGCCAGCAGTTCGCATTACGAGCAGTACTTC
CASSSHYEQYF
>.|TRBJ1-2|TRBV6-5|.|14
TGTGCCAGCAGTTCCCGGACAGCAAGCTATGGCTACACCTTC
CASSSRTASYGYTF
>.|TRBJ1-1|TRBV9|many|15
TGTGCCAGCAGCGTAGTCGGGCAGGGGAACACTGAAGCTTTCTTT
CASSVVGQGNTEAFF
>.|TRBJ1-3|TRBV9|.|16
TGTGCCAGCAGCCCCCAGGGTCAGGGCTCTGGAAACACCATATATTTT
CASSPQGQGSGNTIYF
>TRBD1|TRBJ2-2|TRBV5-6|.|16
TGTGCCAGCAGCTGGTTCACCGGGACAGACACCGGGGAGCTGTTTTTT
CASSWFTGTDTGELFF
>.|TRBJ2-3|TRBV5-8|.|15
TGTGCCAGCAGCTATCCCGGGGTTGGCACAGATACGCAGTATTTT
CASSYPGVGTDTQYF
>TRBD2|TRBJ2-1|TRBV7-9|many|15
TGTGCCAGCAGTGGACTAGACAGCTCCTACAATGAGCAGTTCTTC
CASSGLDSSYNEQFF
>.|TRBJ1-2|TRBV7-3|.|14
TGTGCCAGCAGCTTAACAGGAGCTAACTATGGCTACACCTTC
CASSLTGANYGYTF
>.|TRBJ2-1|TRBV5-1|.|14
TGCGCCAGCAGCTTGGTACTAGGTCGGGATGAGCAGTTCTTC
CASSLVLGRDEQFF
>TRBD1|TRBJ1-1|TRBV2|once|14
TGTGCCAGCAGAGATGACAGGGGAAACACTGAAGCTTTCTTT
CASRDDRGNTEAFF
>.|TRBJ2-7|TRBV6-5|.|15
TGTGCCAGCAGCCTTTCGGCTAGGACTTCCTACGAGCAGTACTTC
CASSLSARTSYEQYF